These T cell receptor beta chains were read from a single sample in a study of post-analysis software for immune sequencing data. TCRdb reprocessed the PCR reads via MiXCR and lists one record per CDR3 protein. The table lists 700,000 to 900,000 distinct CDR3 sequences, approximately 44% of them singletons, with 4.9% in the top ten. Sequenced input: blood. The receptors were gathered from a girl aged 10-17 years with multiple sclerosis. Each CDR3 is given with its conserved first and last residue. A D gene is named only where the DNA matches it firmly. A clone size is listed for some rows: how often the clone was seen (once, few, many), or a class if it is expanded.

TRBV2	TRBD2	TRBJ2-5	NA	CASSEQRGSETQYF	TGTGCCAGCAGTGAACAGCGGGGGTCTGAGACCCAGTACTTC
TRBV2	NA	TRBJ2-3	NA	CASSGFQSTDTQYF	TGTGCCAGCTCAGGATTCCAAAGCACAGATACGCAGTATTTT
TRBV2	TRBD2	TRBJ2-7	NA	CATRTSGSEQYF	TGTGCCACCCGGACTAGCGGGAGCGAGCAGTACTTC
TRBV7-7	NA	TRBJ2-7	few	CASSVDRYNEQYF	TGTGCTAGCAGCGTCGACAGATACAATGAGCAGTACTTC
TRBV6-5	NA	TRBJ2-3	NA	CASRAVPSTDTQYF	TGTGCCAGCAGGGCGGTCCCTAGCACAGATACGCAGTATTTT
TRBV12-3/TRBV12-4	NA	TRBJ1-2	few	CASSTSTASDGYTF	TGTGCCAGCAGTACCTCGACAGCCTCGGATGGCTACACCTTC
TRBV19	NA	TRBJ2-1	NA	CASSIVGEGSYNEQFF	TGTGCCAGTAGTATAGTCGGGGAAGGCTCCTACAATGAGCAGTTCTTC
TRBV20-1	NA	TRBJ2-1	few	CSAVSRRRNEQFF	TGCAGTGCCGTCTCTAGGCGACGCAATGAGCAGTTCTTC
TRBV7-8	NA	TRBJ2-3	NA	CASTRRDETDTQYF	TGTGCCAGCACCCGAAGGGACGAGACAGATACGCAGTATTTT
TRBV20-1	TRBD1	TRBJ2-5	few	CSARTGVGQETQYF	TGCAGTGCTAGAACAGGGGTGGGGCAAGAGACCCAGTACTTC
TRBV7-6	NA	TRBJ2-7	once	CASSYTPSGEQYF	TGTGCCAGCAGCTATACACCGAGCGGGGAGCAGTACTTC
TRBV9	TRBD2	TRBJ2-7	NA	CASSQSGRAHDEQYF	TGTGCCAGCAGCCAGAGCGGGAGGGCCCACGACGAGCAGTACTTC
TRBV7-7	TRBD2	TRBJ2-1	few	CASSLGRGVDNEQFF	TGTGCTAGCAGCTTAGGTCGGGGGGTTGACAATGAGCAGTTCTTC
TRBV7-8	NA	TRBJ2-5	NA	CASSFRHGPGEGETQYF	TGTGCCAGCAGCTTTAGGCATGGACCGGGAGAGGGAGAGACCCAGTACTTC
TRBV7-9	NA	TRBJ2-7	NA	CASSLTVSAPHEQYF	TGTGCCAGCAGCTTAACGGTCTCCGCCCCCCACGAGCAGTACTTC
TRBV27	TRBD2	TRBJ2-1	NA	CASSGGSRGLAGGSYNEQFF	TGTGCCAGCTCCGGTGGTTCGCGTGGACTAGCGGGAGGGTCCTACAATGAGCAGTTCTTC
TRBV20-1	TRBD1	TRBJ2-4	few	CSARDREKNIQYF	TGCAGTGCTCGGGACAGAGAAAAAAACATTCAGTACTTC
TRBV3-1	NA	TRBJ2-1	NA	CASSQVDYQYNEQFF	TGTGCCAGCAGCCAAGTGGACTACCAATACAATGAGCAGTTCTTC
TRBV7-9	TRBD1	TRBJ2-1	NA	CASRGTGRGHEQFF	TGTGCCAGCAGGGGGACAGGGCGCGGGCATGAGCAGTTCTTC
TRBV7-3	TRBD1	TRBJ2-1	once	CASSLPRYGTGDNEQFF	TGTGCCAGCAGCCTTCCTCGGTACGGGACAGGAGACAATGAGCAGTTCTTC
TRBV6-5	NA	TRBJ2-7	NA	CASSPLGIGVNYEQYF	TGTGCCAGCAGTCCCTTAGGGATCGGGGTAAACTACGAGCAGTACTTC
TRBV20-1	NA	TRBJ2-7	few	CSARPPGRDSYEQYF	TGCAGTGCTAGGCCCCCAGGCAGGGACTCCTACGAGCAGTACTTC
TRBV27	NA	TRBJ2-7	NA	CASSEGVYSKQGPPTYEQYF	TGTGCCAGCAGTGAGGGAGTATACTCAAAACAGGGTCCCCCCACCTACGAGCAGTACTTC
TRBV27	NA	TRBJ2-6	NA	CASGRSGDGANVLTF	TGTGCCAGCGGCCGATCTGGGGATGGGGCCAACGTCCTGACTTTC
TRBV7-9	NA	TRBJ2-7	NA	CASSLGPRGRPYEQYF	TGTGCCAGCAGCTTAGGCCCCCGAGGCCGACCCTACGAGCAGTACTTC
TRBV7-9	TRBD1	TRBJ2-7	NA	CASSSPRDSDPYEQYF	TGTGCCAGCAGCTCGCCTCGGGACAGCGATCCCTACGAGCAGTACTTC
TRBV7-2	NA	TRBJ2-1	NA	CASSLGDLFEGPYNEQFF	TGTGCCAGCAGCTTAGGAGATTTGTTCGAGGGGCCCTACAATGAGCAGTTCTTC
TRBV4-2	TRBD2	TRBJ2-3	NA	CASSQDVLAGGTDTQYF	TGTGCCAGCAGCCAAGACGTACTAGCGGGAGGCACAGATACGCAGTATTTT
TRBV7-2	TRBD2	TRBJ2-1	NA	CASSFLGLAGNEQFF	TGTGCCAGCAGCTTTCTGGGACTAGCGGGCAATGAGCAGTTCTTC